This T cell receptor beta chain is from a study of CD8+CD57+ T cells in acquired aplastic anemia. As for the study in general: Quantities of DNA derived from sorted CD4+ and CD8+ cells averaged around 3 ug. Healthy donor CD4+ cell samples had a mean of roughly 9.9 million reads.

Germline-derived CDR1 and CDR2 are SGHVS and FNYEAQ. The junction had 8 bases not matched to a gene; V was cut back by 4 bases and J by 6 bases. CDR3 length: 15 amino acids. Genomic DNA was employed as the template in profiling TCR beta VDJ and CDR3. One entry per CDR3 protein, called by TCRdb with MiXCR from the reads. The sample has 50,000 to 65,000 distinct CDR3 sequences, under 55% seen once. Sequencing was done on a sample of sorted CD4+, CD8+, or CD8+CD57+ T cells (not recorded which) from PBMCs. V usage is TRBV7-6 and J usage is TRBJ1-1; 10 nucleotides match TRBD1. The receptor's source is a human donor in good health, serving as a control. The CDR3 DNA reads as TGTGCCAGCAGCTCAACGGGACAGGGGATGGCTGAAGCTTTCTTT. It translates to CASSSTGQGMAEAFF.